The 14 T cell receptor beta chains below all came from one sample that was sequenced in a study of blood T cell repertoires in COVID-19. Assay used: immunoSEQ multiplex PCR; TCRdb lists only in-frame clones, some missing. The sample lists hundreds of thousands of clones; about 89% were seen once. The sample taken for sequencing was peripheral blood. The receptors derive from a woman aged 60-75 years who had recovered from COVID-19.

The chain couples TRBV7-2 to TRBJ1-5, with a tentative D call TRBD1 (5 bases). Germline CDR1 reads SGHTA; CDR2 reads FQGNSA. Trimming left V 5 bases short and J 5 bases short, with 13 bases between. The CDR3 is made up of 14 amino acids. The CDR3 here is CASSQAGYHQPQHF. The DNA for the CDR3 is TGTGCCAGCAGCCAAGCAGGGTACCATCAGCCCCAGCATTTT.

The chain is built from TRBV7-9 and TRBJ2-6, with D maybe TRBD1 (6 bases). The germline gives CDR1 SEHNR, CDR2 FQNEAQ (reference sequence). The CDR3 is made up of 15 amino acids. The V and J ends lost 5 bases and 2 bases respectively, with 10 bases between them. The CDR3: CASSPQGPGANVLTF. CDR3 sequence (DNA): TGTGCCAGCAGCCCTCAGGGGCCTGGGGCCAACGTCCTGACTTTC.

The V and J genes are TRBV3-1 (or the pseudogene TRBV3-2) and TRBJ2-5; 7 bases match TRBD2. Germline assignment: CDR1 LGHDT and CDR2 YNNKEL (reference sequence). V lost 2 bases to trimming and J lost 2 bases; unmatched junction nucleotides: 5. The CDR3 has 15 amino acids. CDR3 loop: CASSQPRDYQETQYF. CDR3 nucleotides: TGTGCCAGCAGCCAACCTCGGGACTATCAAGAGACCCAGTACTTC.

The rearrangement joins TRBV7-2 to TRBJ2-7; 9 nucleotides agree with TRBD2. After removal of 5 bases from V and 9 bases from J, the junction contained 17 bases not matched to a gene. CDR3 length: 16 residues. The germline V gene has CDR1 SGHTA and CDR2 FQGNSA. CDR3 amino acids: CASSLSGTSYQRVQYF. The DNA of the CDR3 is TGTGCCAGCAGCCTTTCCGGGACTAGCTATCAACGTGTGCAGTACTTC.

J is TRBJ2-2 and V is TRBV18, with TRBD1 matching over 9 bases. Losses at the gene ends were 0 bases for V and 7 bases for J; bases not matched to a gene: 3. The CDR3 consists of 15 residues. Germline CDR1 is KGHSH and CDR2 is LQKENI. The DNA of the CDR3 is TGTGCCAGCTCACCACCGGGACAGGGCTTCGGGGAGCTGTTTTTT. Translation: CASSPPGQGFGELFF.

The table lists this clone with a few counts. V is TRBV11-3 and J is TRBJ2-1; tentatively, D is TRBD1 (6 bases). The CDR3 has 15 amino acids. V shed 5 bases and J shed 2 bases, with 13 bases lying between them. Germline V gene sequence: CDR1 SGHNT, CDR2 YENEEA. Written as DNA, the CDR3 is TGTGCCAGCAGCATAGCTCAGGGGACCTACAATGAGCAGTTCTTC. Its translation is CASSIAQGTYNEQFF.

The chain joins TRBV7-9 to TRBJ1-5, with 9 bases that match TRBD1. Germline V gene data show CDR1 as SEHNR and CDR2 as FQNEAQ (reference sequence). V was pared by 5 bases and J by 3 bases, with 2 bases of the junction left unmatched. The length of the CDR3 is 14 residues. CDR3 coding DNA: TGTGCCAGCAGCGGGACAGGGCCCAATCAGCCCCAGCATTTT. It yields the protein CASSGTGPNQPQHF. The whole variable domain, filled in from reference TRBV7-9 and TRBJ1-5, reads DTGVSQNPRHKITKRGQNVTFRCDPISEHNRLYWYRQTLGQGPEFLTYFQNEAQLEKSRLLSDRFSAERPKGSFSTLEIQRTEQGDSAMYLCASSGTGPNQPQHFGDGTRLSIL.

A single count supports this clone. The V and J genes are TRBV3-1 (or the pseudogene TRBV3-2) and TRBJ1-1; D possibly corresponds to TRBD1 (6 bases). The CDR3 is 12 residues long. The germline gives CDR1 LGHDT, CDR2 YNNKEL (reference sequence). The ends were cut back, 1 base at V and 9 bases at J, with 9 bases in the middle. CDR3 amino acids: CASSQAQGKAFF. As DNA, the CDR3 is TGTGCCAGCAGCCAAGCCCAGGGGAAAGCTTTCTTT.

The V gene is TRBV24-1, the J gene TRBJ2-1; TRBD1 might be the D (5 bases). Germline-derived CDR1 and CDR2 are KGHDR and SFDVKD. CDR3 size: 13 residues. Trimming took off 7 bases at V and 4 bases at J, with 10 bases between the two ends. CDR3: CATRKQEYNEQFF. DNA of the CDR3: TGTGCCACCAGGAAACAGGAGTACAATGAGCAGTTCTTC.

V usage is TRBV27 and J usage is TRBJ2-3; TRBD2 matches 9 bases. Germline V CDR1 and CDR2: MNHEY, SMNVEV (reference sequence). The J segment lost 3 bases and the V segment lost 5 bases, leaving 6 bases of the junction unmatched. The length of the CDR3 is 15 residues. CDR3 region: CASSAIAGVTDTQYF. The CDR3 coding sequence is TGTGCCAGCAGTGCTATAGCGGGGGTGACAGATACGCAGTATTTT.

Here the CDR3 DNA reads TGCGCCAGCAGCTTGGAGCGGGGGGAGCTGTTTTTT. Its protein is CASSLERGELFF. The V gene is TRBV5-1, the J gene TRBJ2-2; tentatively, D is TRBD2 (5 bases). The germline V and J ends were trimmed by 0 bases and 8 bases, with 5 bases remaining between them. The CDR3 has 12 amino acids. Germline V lookup: CDR1 SGHRS, CDR2 YFSETQ.

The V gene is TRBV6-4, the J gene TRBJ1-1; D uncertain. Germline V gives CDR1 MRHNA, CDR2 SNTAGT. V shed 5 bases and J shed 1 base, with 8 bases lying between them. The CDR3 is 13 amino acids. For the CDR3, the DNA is TGTGCCAGCAGTATAGAGGGGAACACTGAAGCTTTCTTT. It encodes CASSIEGNTEAFF.

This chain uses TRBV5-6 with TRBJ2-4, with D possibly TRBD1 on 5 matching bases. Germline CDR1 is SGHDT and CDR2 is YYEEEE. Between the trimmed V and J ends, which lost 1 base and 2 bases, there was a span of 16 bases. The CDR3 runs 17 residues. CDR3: CASSLTVGQGTKNIQYF. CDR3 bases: TGTGCCAGCAGCTTGACGGTCGGTCAGGGAACCAAAAACATTCAGTACTTC.

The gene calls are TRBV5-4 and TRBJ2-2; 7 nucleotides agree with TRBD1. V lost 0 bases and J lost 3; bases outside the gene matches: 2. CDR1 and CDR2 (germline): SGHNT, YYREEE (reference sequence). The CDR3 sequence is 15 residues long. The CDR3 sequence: CASSLVGQHTGELFF. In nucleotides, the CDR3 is TGTGCCAGCAGCTTGGTGGGACAGCACACCGGGGAGCTGTTTTTT.